This T cell receptor beta chain was recorded in a study of CD8 T cells in ankylosing spondylitis. This clonotype was counted at least ten times. Its antigen is not known. Quantitative molecular-barcoded 5'-RACE generated the TCR beta libraries. TCRdb re-derived calls from the 5' RACE reads in MiXCR, one entry per CDR3 protein. The repertoire holds about 220,000 distinct CDR3 sequences, with approximately 7.3% as singletons. This CDR3 comprises 16 residues. The germline gives CDR1 SEHNR, CDR2 FQNEAQ (reference sequence). V lost 5 bases, J lost 2 bases, and 11 bases stayed unmatched. Notes on the study in general: Disease-linked clones reportedly concentrated significantly in matched ankylosing spondylitis synovial fluid. Roughly eight highly homologous variants made up a TCR beta motif, and this motif appeared characteristic of ankylosing spondylitis blood.

This chain uses TRBV7-9 with TRBJ2-7; 8 bases are a match to TRBD2. Sequenced sample: blood, either unsorted or a sorted T cell fraction (not recorded which). The clonotype comes from a male donor with ankylosing spondylitis. CDR3 protein: CASSPPGGVHTYEQYF. In nucleotides, the CDR3 is TGTGCCAGCAGCCCTCCGGGGGGGGTCCATACCTACGAGCAGTACTTC.